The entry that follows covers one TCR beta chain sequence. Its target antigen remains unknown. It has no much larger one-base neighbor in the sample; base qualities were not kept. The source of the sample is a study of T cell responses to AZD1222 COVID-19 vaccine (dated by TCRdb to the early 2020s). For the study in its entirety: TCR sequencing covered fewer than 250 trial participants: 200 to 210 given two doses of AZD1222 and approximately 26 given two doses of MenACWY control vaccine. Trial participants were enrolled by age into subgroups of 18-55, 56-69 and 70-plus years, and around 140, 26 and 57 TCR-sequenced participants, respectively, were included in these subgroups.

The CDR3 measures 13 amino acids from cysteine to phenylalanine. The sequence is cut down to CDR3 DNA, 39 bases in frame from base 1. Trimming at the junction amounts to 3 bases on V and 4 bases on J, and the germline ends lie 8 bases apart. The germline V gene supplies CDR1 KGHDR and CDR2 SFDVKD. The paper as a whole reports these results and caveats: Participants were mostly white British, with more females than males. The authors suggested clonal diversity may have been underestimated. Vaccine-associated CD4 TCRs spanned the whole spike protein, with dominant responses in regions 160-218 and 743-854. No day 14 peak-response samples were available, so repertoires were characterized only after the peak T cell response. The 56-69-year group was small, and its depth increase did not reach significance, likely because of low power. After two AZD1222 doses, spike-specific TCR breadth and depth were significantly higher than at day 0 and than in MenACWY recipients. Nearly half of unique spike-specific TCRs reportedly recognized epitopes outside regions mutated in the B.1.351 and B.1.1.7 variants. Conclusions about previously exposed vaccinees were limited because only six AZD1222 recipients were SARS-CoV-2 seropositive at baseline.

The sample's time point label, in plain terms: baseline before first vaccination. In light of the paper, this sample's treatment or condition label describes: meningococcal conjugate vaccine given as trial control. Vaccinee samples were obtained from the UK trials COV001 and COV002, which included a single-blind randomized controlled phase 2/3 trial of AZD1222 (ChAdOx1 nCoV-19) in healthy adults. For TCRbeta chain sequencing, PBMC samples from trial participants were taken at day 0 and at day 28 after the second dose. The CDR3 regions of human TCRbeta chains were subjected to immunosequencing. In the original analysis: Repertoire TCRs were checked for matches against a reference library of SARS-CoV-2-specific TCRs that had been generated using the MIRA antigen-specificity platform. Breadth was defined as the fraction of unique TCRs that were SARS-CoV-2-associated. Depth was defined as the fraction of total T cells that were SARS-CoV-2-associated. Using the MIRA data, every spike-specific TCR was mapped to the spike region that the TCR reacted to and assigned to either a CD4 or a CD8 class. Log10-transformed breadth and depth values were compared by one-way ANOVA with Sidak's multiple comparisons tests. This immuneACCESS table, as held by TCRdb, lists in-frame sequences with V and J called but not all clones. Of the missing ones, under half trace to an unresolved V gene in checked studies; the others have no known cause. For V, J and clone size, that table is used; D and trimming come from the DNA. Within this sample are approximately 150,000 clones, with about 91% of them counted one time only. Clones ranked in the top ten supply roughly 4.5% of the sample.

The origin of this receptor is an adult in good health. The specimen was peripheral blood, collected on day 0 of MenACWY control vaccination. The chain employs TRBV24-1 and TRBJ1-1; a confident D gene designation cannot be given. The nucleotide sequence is TGTGCCACCAGTGATAACCCGGGCACTGAAGCTTTCTTT. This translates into CATSDNPGTEAFF.